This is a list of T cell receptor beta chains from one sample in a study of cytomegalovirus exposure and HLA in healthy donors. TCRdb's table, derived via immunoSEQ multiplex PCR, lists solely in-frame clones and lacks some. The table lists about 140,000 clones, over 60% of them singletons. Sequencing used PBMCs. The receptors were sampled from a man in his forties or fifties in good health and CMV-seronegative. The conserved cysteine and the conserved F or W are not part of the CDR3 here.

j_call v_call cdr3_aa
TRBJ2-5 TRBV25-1 ASSEIQGNYLETQY
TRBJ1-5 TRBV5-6 ASSLTGEDRNQPQH
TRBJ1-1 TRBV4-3 ASSQDTTLAGNTEAF
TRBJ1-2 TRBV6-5 ASRSFNYGYT
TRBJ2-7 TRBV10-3 AISESGQAHYEQY
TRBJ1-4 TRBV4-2 ASSPYSGANEKLF
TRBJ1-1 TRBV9 ASSEPTGTNTEAF
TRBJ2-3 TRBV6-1 ASTGLDTQY
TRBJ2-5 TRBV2 ASRDTFTETQY
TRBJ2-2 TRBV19 ASTPRGLYTGELF
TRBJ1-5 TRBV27 ATGNHANQPQH
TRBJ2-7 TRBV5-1 ASSPGTYEQY
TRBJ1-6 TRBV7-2 ASSLGDRYNSPLH
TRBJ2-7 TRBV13 ASSPTTGGEQY
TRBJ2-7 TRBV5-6 ASSLEGMSRLSYEQY
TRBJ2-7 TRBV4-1 ASSQQDRHLSYEQY
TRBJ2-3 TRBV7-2 ASSPHGGTSGADTQY
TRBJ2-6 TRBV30 AWSRSGANVLT
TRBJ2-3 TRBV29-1 SARLQGTDTQY
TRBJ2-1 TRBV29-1 SVVGGGVKRYNEQF
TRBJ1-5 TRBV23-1 ASSPKTGINQPQH
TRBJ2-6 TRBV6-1 ASSTGNSGANVLT
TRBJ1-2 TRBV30 ACPRGGHYGYT
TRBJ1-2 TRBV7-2 ASSSRTGSNYGYT
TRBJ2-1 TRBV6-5 ASSITGWTRGEQF
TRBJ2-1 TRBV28 ASSLLLARVNNEQF
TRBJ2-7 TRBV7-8 ASSPGTGVREQY
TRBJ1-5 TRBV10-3 AISQDRGGQPQH
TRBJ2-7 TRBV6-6 ASSQPGQGYEQY